A single sample gave rise to the 31 T cell receptor beta chains below, sequenced in a study of molecular identifiers for immune sequencing clone quantification. TCRdb analysed the PCR reads with MiXCR anew, one entry per CDR3 protein. The data contain some 320,000 distinct CDR3 sequences, 20% to 25% of them seen just once; the ten biggest clones take up approximately 0.8%. The sample was naive CD8+ T cells from blood, with Jurkat cell RNA spiked in. The subset here: FACS-sorted CD8+CD4-CCR7+CD45RA+ naive T cells. Receptors were obtained from a human donor in good health. Some libraries in this study had Jurkat cell RNA spiked in.

This clonotype came up many times. The chain employs TRBV7-3 and TRBJ2-5; no definite D call. The germline gives CDR1 SGHTA, CDR2 FQGTGA. The CDR3 is 15 amino acids. Trimming left V 3 bases short and J 1 base short, with 12 bases between. In nucleotides, the CDR3 is TGTGCCAGCAGCTTGGGTTTCGGACCCCAAGAGACCCAGTACTTC. Translation gives CASSLGFGPQETQYF.

This sequence joins TRBV27 and TRBJ2-1; unclear D gene. Trimming left V 6 bases short and J 3 bases short, with 9 bases between. CDR3 length equals 13 residues. CDR1 is MNHEY, CDR2 SMNVEV, per germline (reference sequence). Written as DNA, the CDR3 is TGTGCCAGCAGCCCGATTGACTACAATGAGCAGTTCTTC. It encodes CASSPIDYNEQFF.

This clonotype was detected many times. The rearrangement uses TRBV2 and TRBJ2-3, with TRBD2 matching 10 bases. The germline V gene has CDR1 SNHLY and CDR2 FYNNEI. This CDR3 contains 14 residues. V trimming: 6 bases; J trimming: 0 bases; junction bases outside the gene matches: 0. The CDR3 bases are TGTGCCAGCAGACTAGCGGGAAGCACAGATACGCAGTATTTT. Encoded protein: CASRLAGSTDTQYF.

The chain combines TRBV7-9 with TRBJ2-3, with 8 bases identical to TRBD1. CDR3 size: 15 residues. In germline, CDR1 is SEHNR, CDR2 FQNEAQ (reference sequence). V gave up 5 bases and J gave up 8 bases; unmatched junction bases: 12. The DNA for the CDR3 is TGTGCCAGCAGCCCGGGACAGGCCGTGTTTGGTACGCAGTATTTT. Its protein is CASSPGQAVFGTQYF.

There are many counts of this clonotype. V and J are TRBV2 and TRBJ1-2; D is possibly TRBD1 (5 bases). Germline CDR1 reads SNHLY; CDR2 reads FYNNEI. CDR3 length equals 13 residues. The V end lost 8 bases, the J end lost 3 bases, and 13 bases lay between the germline ends. CDR3 nucleotides: TGTGCCAGCTATCCGGACATTGACTATGGCTACACCTTC. Translated, it gives CASYPDIDYGYTF.

The table lists this clonotype with many counts. The CDR3 DNA reads as TGTGCCAGCAGTCATGGGACAGCCAGCAATCAGCCCCAGCATTTT. Its protein is CASSHGTASNQPQHF. V and J are TRBV6-2 or TRBV6-3 and TRBJ1-5; 7 bases agree with TRBD1. This CDR3 is built from 15 residues. V was clipped by 5 bases and J by 1 base; unmatched bases: 5. Germline V gives CDR1 MNHEY, CDR2 SVGEGT.

With regard to this clonotype: A read error is likely, as this CDR3 ends without the conserved phenylalanine or tryptophan. The V gene is TRBV28, the J gene TRBJ1-3; 8 bases map to TRBD1. Per germline, CDR1 MDHEN and CDR2 SYDVKM. V shed 10 bases and J 2 bases; nucleotides not matched to a gene: 7. This CDR3 has 14 amino acids. CDR3 loop: CAINRGMTGNTIYS. The CDR3 DNA reads TGTGCCATTAACAGGGGGATGACTGGAAACACCATATATTCT.

This chain uses TRBV30 with TRBJ2-3; D gene uncertain. The V end lost 0 bases, the J end lost 3 bases, and 13 bases lay between the germline ends. The CDR3 loop spans 15 amino acids. In germline, CDR1 is GTSNPN, CDR2 SVGIG (reference sequence). The CDR3 spells CAWSVSNMATDTQYF. The CDR3 DNA sequence: TGTGCCTGGAGTGTATCTAACATGGCTACAGATACGCAGTATTTT.

V and J are TRBV27 and TRBJ1-1; D not certain. CDR1 is MNHEY, CDR2 SMNVEV, per germline (reference sequence). Trimming stripped 2 bases from V and 2 bases from J, with 9 bases between. The CDR3 spans 14 residues. CDR3 amino acids: CASSLSSGNTEAFF. The CDR3 coding sequence is TGTGCCAGCAGTTTAAGTAGCGGCAACACTGAAGCTTTCTTT.

V usage is TRBV20-1 and J usage is TRBJ2-4, with TRBD1 matching over 9 bases. J was trimmed by 5 bases and V by 0 bases; bases with no gene match: 2. The CDR3 is 14 residues long. The germline V gene encodes CDR1 DFQATT and CDR2 SNEGSKA (reference sequence). CDR3 nucleotides: TGCAGTGCTAGAGATACAGGGGGCCAAAACATTCAGTACTTC. Translated: CSARDTGGQNIQYF.

Many counts were recorded for this clonotype. The chain links TRBV12-5 to TRBJ1-5; 8 bases agree with TRBD1. There are 14 residues in the CDR3. Germline CDR1 reads LGHNT; CDR2 reads FRNRAP. V dropped 6 bases and J dropped 4; count of bases not matched to a gene: 5. CDR3 protein: CASGPTGDNQPQHF. In DNA form, the CDR3 reads TGTGCTAGTGGACCGACAGGGGATAATCAGCCCCAGCATTTT. Looking up the rest from reference TRBV12-5 and TRBJ1-5 gives the full variable domain: DARVTQTPRHKVTEMGQEVTMRCQPILGHNTVFWYRQTMMQGLELLAYFRNRAPLDDSGMPKDRFSAEMPDATLATLKIQPSEPRDSAVYFCASGPTGDNQPQHFGDGTRLSIL.

For this clonotype: A much larger clone lies one base from this, so it may be a read error. Here the CDR3 omits its conserved ending phenylalanine or tryptophan, so a read error is the likely source. The CDR3 region has the DNA TGTGCCAGCAGCGGACAGGGCATGGCCGAGCAGTACCTC. Its protein product is CASSGQGMAEQYL. The chain joins TRBV7-9 to TRBJ2-7; TRBD1 aligns across 8 bases. Germline-derived CDR1 and CDR2 are SEHNR and FQNEAQ (reference sequence). V gave up 5 bases and J gave up 6 bases; unmatched junction bases: 6. This CDR3 contains 13 residues.

The table lists this clonotype with a few counts. The chain links TRBV4-1 to TRBJ2-7, with TRBD1 matching over 9 bases. Germline CDR1 reads MGHRA; CDR2 reads YSYEKL. This CDR3 has 16 amino acids. Trimming took 0 bases from V and 8 from J; bases not matched to a gene: 11. CDR3 in DNA: TGCGCCAGCAGCCAAGAAGGGGGGAGGACAGGGGCCAAGCAGTACTTC. Amino acid sequence: CASSQEGGRTGAKQYF.

Remarks on this clonotype: Being one base from a much bigger clone, this may be a read error. J is TRBJ2-6 and V is TRBV4-2; D is perhaps TRBD1 (5 bases). Trimming removed 1 base from V and 11 bases from J, with 15 bases in between. CDR3 length: 15 residues. Germline-derived CDR1 and CDR2 are LGHNA and YNFKEQ. The CDR3 region has the DNA TGTGCCAGCAGCCAAGCGGCCACAAGGGGCTACGTCCTGACTTTC. Encoded protein: CASSQAATRGYVLTF.

This clonotype was counted only a few times. In DNA, the CDR3 is TGTGCCAGCAGAAGTGGGTTAGGGACGGCCAGCACAGATACGCAGTATTTT. Translation: CASRSGLGTASTDTQYF. The chain couples TRBV28 to TRBJ2-3; D is perhaps TRBD1 or TRBD2 (5 bases each). The germline gives CDR1 MDHEN, CDR2 SYDVKM. Between the trimmed V and J ends, which lost 6 bases and 0 bases, there was a span of 19 bases. This CDR3 region has 17 residues.

Details on this clonotype: The CDR3 end shows no conserved phenylalanine or tryptophan, and so a read error is likely. The chain couples TRBV13 to TRBJ2-5; 13 bases match TRBD2. V gave up 5 bases and J gave up 2 bases; unmatched junction bases: 5. There are 16 residues in the CDR3. Germline assignment: CDR1 PRHDT and CDR2 FYEKMQ (reference sequence). CDR3 in DNA: TGTGCCAGCAGCCTGGAGGGACTAGCGGGGCAAGAGACCCAGTACCTC. It specifies CASSLEGLAGQETQYL.

A note on this clonotype: This sequence may be a read error, since a much larger clone differs from it by one base. This chain connects TRBV28 to TRBJ2-7, with D possibly matching TRBD1 (7 bases). Deletions cut 5 bases from V and 6 bases from J, with 29 bases between. CDR1 and CDR2 from the germline V gene are MDHEN and SYDVKM. The CDR3 spans 18 residues. CDR3 loop: CASSPPQYRDSLGGEQYF. The CDR3 DNA is TGTGCCAGCAGTCCCCCACAATACCGGGACAGTCTGGGGGGCGAGCAGTACTTC. The full variable domain, with the rest looked up from reference TRBV28 and TRBJ2-7, is DVKVTQSSRYLVKRTGEKVFLECVQDMDHENMFWYRQDPGLGLRLIYFSYDVKMKEKGDIPEGYSVSREKKERFSLILESASTNQTSMYLCASSPPQYRDSLGGEQYFGPGTRLTVT.

This clonotype has at least ten counts. This chain connects TRBV5-6 to TRBJ2-7; D is uncertain. The length of the CDR3 is 13 residues. V was shortened by 1 base and J by 6 bases, with 11 bases between the two germline ends. From germline, CDR1 is SGHDT and CDR2 YYEEEE. The CDR3 DNA reads as TGTGCCAGCAGCTTGTGGGCAGGTGGCGAGCAGTACTTC. It yields the protein CASSLWAGGEQYF.

This clonotype was seen only once. One base away lies a much larger clone, so this may be a sequencing read error. V usage is TRBV28 and J usage is TRBJ2-4; 10 positions match TRBD1. The germline V gene has CDR1 MDHEN and CDR2 SYDVKM. This CDR3 has 15 residues. The CDR3 DNA reads TGTGTCAGCAGTTTATTGGGACAGGGGTATGACATTCAGTACTTC. Protein: CVSSLLGQGYDIQYF.

This clonotype was counted many times. The gene calls are TRBV12-3 or TRBV12-4 and TRBJ2-2; D not certain. The CDR3 contains 16 residues. V dropped 5 bases and J dropped 0 bases, with 13 bases sitting between them. This CDR3 reads CASSPGRRTNTGELFF. As DNA, the CDR3 is TGTGCCAGCAGTCCCGGACGGAGAACGAACACCGGGGAGCTGTTTTTT.

This clonotype was counted at least ten times. V gene TRBV12-3 or TRBV12-4 combines with J gene TRBJ1-1, with 8 bases lining up with TRBD1. The CDR3 is 13 amino acids. The V segment lost 7 bases and the J segment 6 bases; nucleotides outside the gene matches: 7. Here the CDR3 DNA reads TGTGCCAGCACGTCAGGGGGCATCCCTGAAGCTTTCTTT. Protein: CASTSGGIPEAFF.

The chain uses TRBV10-3 and TRBJ2-7, with TRBD2 as a possible D gene (7 bases). The CDR3 extends over 14 amino acids. Trimming left V 8 bases short and J 4 bases short, with 18 bases between. CDR1 ENHRY and CDR2 SYGVKD come from the germline V gene. CDR3 in DNA: TGTGCCATCGCCGAAGGGGGGGGAAGTTACGAGCAGTACTTC. It translates to CAIAEGGGSYEQYF.

This clonotype was picked up many times. This chain joins TRBV7-8 and TRBJ1-2; no reliable D call. Germline CDR1 reads SGHVS; CDR2 reads FQNEAQ. Between the trimmed V and J ends, which lost 1 base and 0 bases, there was a span of 9 bases. The CDR3 length is 15 residues. CDR3 residues: CASSLEGRTNYGYTF. In nucleotides, the CDR3 is TGTGCCAGCAGCTTAGAGGGCAGAACTAACTATGGCTACACCTTC.

This clonotype showed up just a few times. The CDR3 DNA sequence: TGTGCCAGCAGTTTAGACCCAGCGGCGACCTACAATGAGCAGTTCTTC. This sequence encodes CASSLDPAATYNEQFF. The V call is TRBV4-2, the J call TRBJ2-1, with D perhaps matching TRBD2 (5 bases). Germline-derived CDR1 and CDR2 are LGHNA and YNFKEQ. The CDR3 is 16 residues long. The ends were cut back, 6 bases at V and 2 bases at J, with 17 bases in the middle.

This clonotype was recorded a few times. This sequence joins TRBV12-3 or TRBV12-4 and TRBJ2-1; D not resolved. CDR3 length: 11 amino acids. V was trimmed by 3 bases and J by 7 bases, leaving 4 bases between them. The chain's CDR3 is CASSFENEQFF. DNA of the CDR3: TGTGCCAGCAGTTTCGAGAATGAGCAGTTCTTC.

The rearrangement joins TRBV18 to TRBJ2-3; D ambiguous. CDR3 length equals 17 residues. With 9 bases removed from V and 1 base from J, the gap between germline ends came to 23 bases. Germline CDR1 is KGHSH and CDR2 is LQKENI. This CDR3 is CARNTPRILTCTDTQYF. CDR3 coding DNA: TGTGCCAGGAACACCCCCCGAATACTCACCTGCACAGATACGCAGTATTTT. Drawing the rest from reference TRBV18 and TRBJ2-3, the complete variable domain is NAGVMQNPRHLVRRRGQEARLRCSPMKGHSHVYWYRQLPEEGLKFMVYLQKENIIDESGMPKERFSAEFPKEGPSILRIQQVVRGDSAAYFCARNTPRILTCTDTQYFGPGTRLTVL.

A remark on this clonotype: This may stem from a read error, because a much larger clone lies one nucleotide away. The CDR3 DNA reads TGTGCCAGCAGTTTATTGATAGACGGGCCCTATGGCTACACCTTC. Translating gives CASSLLIDGPYGYTF. This sequence joins TRBV27 and TRBJ1-2; D gene uncertain. This CDR3 comprises 15 residues. CDR1 and CDR2 (germline): MNHEY, SMNVEV (reference sequence). Trimming stripped 1 base from V and 4 bases from J, with 13 bases between.

This clonotype was observed many times. V and J are TRBV27 and TRBJ1-1; D may be TRBD1 (5 bases). The CDR3 extends over 13 amino acids. Trimming stripped 3 bases from V and 5 bases from J, with 10 bases between. Germline CDR1 reads MNHEY; CDR2 reads SMNVEV (reference sequence). Here the CDR3 DNA reads TGTGCCAGCAGTTTTGGGGGATGGACTGAAGCTTTCTTT. This gives the protein CASSFGGWTEAFF.

About this clonotype itself: A junction end diverges from the germline sequence, so it may reflect a read error. The rearrangement links TRBV3-1 to TRBJ2-5; 7 bases are a match to TRBD2. The CDR3 sequence is 16 residues long. CDR1 is LGHDT, CDR2 YNNKEL, per germline (reference sequence). As DNA, the CDR3 is TGTGCCAGCAGCGAGGAGCGGGACCTGGCGTCGGAGACCAAGTACTTC. This translates into CASSEERDLASETKYF.

This sequence joins TRBV28 and TRBJ2-3; a possible D gene is TRBD2 (5 bases). There are 14 residues in the CDR3. Trimming pared 6 bases from V and 1 base from J, leaving 11 bases between. Germline values: CDR1 MDHEN, CDR2 SYDVKM. The CDR3 loop reads CASRSFGGTDTQYF. The CDR3 region has the DNA TGTGCCAGCAGGTCCTTCGGGGGCACAGATACGCAGTATTTT.

V gene TRBV7-9 combines with J gene TRBJ2-2; maybe TRBD1 (6 bases). Trimming took 4 bases from V and 4 from J, leaving 22 bases between them. The length of the CDR3 is 18 residues. Germline loops: CDR1 SEHNR, CDR2 FQNEAQ (reference sequence). CDR3 amino acids: CASSSRVSQGIPTGELFF. For the CDR3, the DNA is TGTGCCAGCAGCTCCCGCGTTTCCCAGGGGATCCCCACCGGGGAGCTGTTTTTT.